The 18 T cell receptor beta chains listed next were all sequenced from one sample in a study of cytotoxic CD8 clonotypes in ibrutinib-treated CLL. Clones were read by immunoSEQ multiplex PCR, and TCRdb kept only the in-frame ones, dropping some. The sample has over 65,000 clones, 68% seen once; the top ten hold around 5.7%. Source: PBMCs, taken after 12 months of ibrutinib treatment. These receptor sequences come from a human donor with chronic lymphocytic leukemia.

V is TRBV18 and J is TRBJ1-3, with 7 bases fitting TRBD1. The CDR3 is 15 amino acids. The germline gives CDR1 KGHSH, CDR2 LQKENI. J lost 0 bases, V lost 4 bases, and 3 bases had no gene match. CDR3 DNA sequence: TGTGCCAGCTCACGGGGACAGATCTCTGGAAACACCATATATTTT. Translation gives CASSRGQISGNTIYF. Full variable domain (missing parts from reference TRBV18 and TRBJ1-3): NAGVMQNPRHLVRRRGQEARLRCSPMKGHSHVYWYRQLPEEGLKFMVYLQKENIIDESGMPKERFSAEFPKEGPSILRIQQVVRGDSAAYFCASSRGQISGNTIYFGEGSWLTVV.

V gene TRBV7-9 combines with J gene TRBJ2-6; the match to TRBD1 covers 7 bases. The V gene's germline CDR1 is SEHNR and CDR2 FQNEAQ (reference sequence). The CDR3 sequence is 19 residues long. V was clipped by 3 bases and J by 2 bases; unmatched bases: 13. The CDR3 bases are TGTGCCAGCAGCTTGCTGGGACAGCCCAGGGGAACTGGGGCCAACGTCCTGACTTTC. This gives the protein CASSLLGQPRGTGANVLTF.

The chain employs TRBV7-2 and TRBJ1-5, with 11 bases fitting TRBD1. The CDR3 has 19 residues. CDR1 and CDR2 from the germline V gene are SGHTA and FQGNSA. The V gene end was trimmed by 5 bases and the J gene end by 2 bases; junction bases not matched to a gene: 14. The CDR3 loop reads CASSPWDRGIRGGNQPQHF. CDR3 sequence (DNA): TGTGCCAGCAGCCCCTGGGACAGGGGGATAAGAGGTGGCAATCAGCCCCAGCATTTT.

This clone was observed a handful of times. This CDR3 is CASSEGINREKLFF. The DNA of the CDR3 is TGTGCCAGCAGTGAAGGAATCAACCGTGAGAAACTGTTTTTT. The chain has TRBV2 and TRBJ1-4; D gene uncertain. CDR1 is SNHLY and CDR2 is FYNNEI in the germline V gene. This CDR3 has 14 residues. V was trimmed by 1 base and J by 11 bases, leaving 14 bases between them. Complete variable domain (other parts from reference TRBV2 and TRBJ1-4): EPEVTQTPSHQVTQMGQEVILRCVPISNHLYFYWYRQILGQKVEFLVSFYNNEISEKSEIFDDQFSVERPDGSNFTLKIRSTKLEDSAMYFCASSEGINREKLFFGSGTQLSVL.

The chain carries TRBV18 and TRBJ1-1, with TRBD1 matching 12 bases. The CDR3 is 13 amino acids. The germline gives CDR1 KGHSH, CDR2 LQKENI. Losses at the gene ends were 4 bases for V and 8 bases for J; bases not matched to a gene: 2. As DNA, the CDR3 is TGTGCCAGCTCACGGGACAGGGGGCGCGAAGCTTTCTTT. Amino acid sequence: CASSRDRGREAFF. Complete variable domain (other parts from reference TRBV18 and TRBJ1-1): NAGVMQNPRHLVRRRGQEARLRCSPMKGHSHVYWYRQLPEEGLKFMVYLQKENIIDESGMPKERFSAEFPKEGPSILRIQQVVRGDSAAYFCASSRDRGREAFFGQGTRLTVV.

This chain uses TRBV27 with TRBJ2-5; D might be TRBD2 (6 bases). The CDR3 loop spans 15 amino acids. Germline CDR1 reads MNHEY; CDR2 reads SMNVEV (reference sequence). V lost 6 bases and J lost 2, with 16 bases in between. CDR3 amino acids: CASSRTPGTQETQYF. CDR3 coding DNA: TGTGCCAGCAGCCGAACCCCGGGGACTCAAGAGACCCAGTACTTC.

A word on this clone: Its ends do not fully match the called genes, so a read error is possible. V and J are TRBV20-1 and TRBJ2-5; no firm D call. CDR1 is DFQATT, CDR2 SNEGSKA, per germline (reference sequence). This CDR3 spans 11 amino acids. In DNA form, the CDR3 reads TGCAGTAATATGGTTCTGGGCCAATCCAACTTC. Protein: CSNMVLGQSNF.

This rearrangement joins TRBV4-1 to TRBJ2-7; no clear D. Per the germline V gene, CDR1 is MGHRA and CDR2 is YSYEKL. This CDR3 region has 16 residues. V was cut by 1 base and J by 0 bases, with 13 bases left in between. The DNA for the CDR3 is TGCGCCAGCAGCCAAGTTCGCACGTTCTCCTCCTACGAGCAGTACTTC. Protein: CASSQVRTFSSYEQYF.

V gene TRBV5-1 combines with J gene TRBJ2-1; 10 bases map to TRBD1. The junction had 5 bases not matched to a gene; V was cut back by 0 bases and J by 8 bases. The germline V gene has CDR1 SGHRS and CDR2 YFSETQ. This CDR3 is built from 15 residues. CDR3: CASSLGQGAWDEQFF. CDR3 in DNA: TGCGCCAGCAGCTTGGGACAGGGGGCTTGGGATGAGCAGTTCTTC.

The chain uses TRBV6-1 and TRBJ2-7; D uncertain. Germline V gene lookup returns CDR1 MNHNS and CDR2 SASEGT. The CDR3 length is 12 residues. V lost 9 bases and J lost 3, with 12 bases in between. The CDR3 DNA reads TGTGCCAGTGCCGGAGCAGTCTACGAGCAGTACTTC. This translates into CASAGAVYEQYF.

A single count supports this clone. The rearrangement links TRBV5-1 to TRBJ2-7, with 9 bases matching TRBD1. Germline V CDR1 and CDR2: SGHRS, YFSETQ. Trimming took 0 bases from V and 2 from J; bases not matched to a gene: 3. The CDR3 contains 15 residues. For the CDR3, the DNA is TGCGCCAGCAGCTTGGGAAGGACAGGGGCCTACGAGCAGTACTTC. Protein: CASSLGRTGAYEQYF.

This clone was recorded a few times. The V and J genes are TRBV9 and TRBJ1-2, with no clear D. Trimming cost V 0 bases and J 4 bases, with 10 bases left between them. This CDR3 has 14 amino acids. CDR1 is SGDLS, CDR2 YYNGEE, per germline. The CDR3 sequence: CASSVDPNAYGYTF. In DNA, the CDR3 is TGTGCCAGCAGCGTAGATCCTAACGCCTATGGCTACACCTTC.

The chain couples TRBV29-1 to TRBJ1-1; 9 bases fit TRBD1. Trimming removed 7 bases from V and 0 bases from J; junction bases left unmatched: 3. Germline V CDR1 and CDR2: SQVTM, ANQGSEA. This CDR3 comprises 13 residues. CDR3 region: CSAGQGMNTEAFF. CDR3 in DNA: TGCAGCGCTGGACAGGGGATGAACACTGAAGCTTTCTTT.

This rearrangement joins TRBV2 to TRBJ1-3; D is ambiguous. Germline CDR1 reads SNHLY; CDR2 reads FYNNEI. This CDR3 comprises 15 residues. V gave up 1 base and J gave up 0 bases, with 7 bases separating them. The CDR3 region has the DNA TGTGCCAGCAGTGAAGACAGTTACTCTGGAAACACCATATATTTT. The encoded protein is CASSEDSYSGNTIYF.

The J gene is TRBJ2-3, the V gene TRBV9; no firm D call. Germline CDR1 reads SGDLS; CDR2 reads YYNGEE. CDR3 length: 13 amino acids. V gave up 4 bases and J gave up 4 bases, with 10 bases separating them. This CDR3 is CASSPTHADTQYF. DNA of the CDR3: TGTGCCAGCAGCCCGACGCATGCAGATACGCAGTATTTT.

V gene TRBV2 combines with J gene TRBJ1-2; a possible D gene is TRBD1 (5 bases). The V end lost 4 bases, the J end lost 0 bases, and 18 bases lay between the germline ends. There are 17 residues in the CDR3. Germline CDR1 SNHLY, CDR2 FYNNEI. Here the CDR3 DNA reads TGTGCCAGCAGTGCTTCCTCCCGGCAGGGCTCTAACTATGGCTACACCTTC. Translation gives CASSASSRQGSNYGYTF.

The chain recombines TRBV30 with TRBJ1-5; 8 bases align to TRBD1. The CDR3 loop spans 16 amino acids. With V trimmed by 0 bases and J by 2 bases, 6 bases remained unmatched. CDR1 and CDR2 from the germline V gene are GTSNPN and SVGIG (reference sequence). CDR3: CAWSVPPGQGNQPQHF. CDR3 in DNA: TGTGCCTGGAGTGTACCCCCGGGACAGGGCAATCAGCCCCAGCATTTT.

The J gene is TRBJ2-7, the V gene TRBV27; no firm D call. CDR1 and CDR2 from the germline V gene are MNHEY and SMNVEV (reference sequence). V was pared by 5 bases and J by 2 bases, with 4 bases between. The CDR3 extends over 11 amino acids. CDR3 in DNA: TGTGCCAGCAGTACTCCCTACGAGCAGTACTTC. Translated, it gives CASSTPYEQYF.